This is a list of T cell receptor beta chains from one sample in a study of T cell responses to AZD1222 COVID-19 vaccine. Libraries were prepared by immunoSEQ multiplex PCR; TCRdb keeps only in-frame clonotypes and omits some of them. In the table there are about 170,000 clones, 80% to 95% of which are singletons. Here the sequenced sample was peripheral blood, taken on day 0 of AZD1222 vaccination. Receptors originate from an adult in good health. The CDR3 runs from the conserved cysteine through the conserved F or W. The D gene is left open where the match is weak. Clone size, where shown, is once, few, many, or a class for clones that have expanded.

>TRBJ2-2|.|TRBV19|.
TGTGCCAGTATGTACACGTCGTACACCGGGGAGCTGTTTTTT
CASMYTSYTGELFF
>TRBJ1-2|.|TRBV6-2/TRBV6-3|.
TGTGCCAGCAGCCCTAATACCCGGTCCATCAGCTATGGCTACACCTTC
CASSPNTRSISYGYTF
>TRBJ2-5|.|TRBV5-8|.
TGTGCCAGCAGCTCCATAACCCGGGGGAAGCAAGAGACCCAGTACTTC
CASSSITRGKQETQYF
>TRBJ1-2|.|TRBV3-1/TRBV3-2|.
TGTGCCAGCAGCCAAGTAAGGGTCGGCGAAGACTATGGCTACACCTTC
CASSQVRVGEDYGYTF
>TRBJ2-7|.|TRBV4-2|TRBD1
TGTGCCAGCAGCCTGCAAACCGGGACAGGGGGCGAGCAGTACTTC
CASSLQTGTGGEQYF
>TRBJ1-2|.|TRBV10-2|.
TGCGCCAGCAGCCCTTCAACGACAGGACTAGCTAACTATGGCTACACCTTC
CASSPSTTGLANYGYTF
>TRBJ1-4|.|TRBV7-9|TRBD1
TGTGCCAGCAGCTGGACAGGGGTTGGGGAAAAACTGTTTTTT
CASSWTGVGEKLFF
>TRBJ2-7|once|TRBV7-3|TRBD1
TGTGCCAGCAGCTTAACAGCCGGGACAGGGACTTACGAGCAGTACTTC
CASSLTAGTGTYEQYF
>TRBJ2-5|.|TRBV7-9|.
TGTGCCAGCAGCTTAGCCGGTGGACAGACAGAGACCCAGTACTTC
CASSLAGGQTETQYF
>TRBJ2-7|once|TRBV2|TRBD1
TGTGCCAGCAGTGGAAGTCAGGGACAGGGGGCTCAGGAGTACTTC
CASSGSQGQGAQEYF
>TRBJ2-3|.|TRBV5-8|TRBD2
TGTGCCAGCAGCGTGGGGAGGGTCGCCTTAGATACGCAGTATTTT
CASSVGRVALDTQYF
>TRBJ1-2|.|TRBV7-9|TRBD1
TGTGCCAGCAGCTCGGGACAGGGAAATTACACCTTC
CASSSGQGNYTF
>TRBJ2-5|.|TRBV11-2|.
TGTGCCAGCAGCTTAATGCGTTCGAACCAAGAGACCCAGTACTTC
CASSLMRSNQETQYF
>TRBJ2-3|.|TRBV30|.
TGTGCCTGGAGTGTAGGGGCGAGGGATACGCAGTATTTT
CAWSVGARDTQYF
>TRBJ2-5|.|TRBV19|TRBD1
TGTGCCAGTAGTTTACAGGGGGCGTTAGAGACCCAGTACTTC
CASSLQGALETQYF
>TRBJ2-1|.|TRBV5-1|.
TGCGCCAGCAGCTTGGCCCCGGGAACTGGAGTCAATGAGCAGTTCTTC
CASSLAPGTGVNEQFF
>TRBJ1-5|.|TRBV19|TRBD1
TGTGCCAGTAGTACAACCGGGACAGGGCACAATCAGCCCCAGCATTTT
CASSTTGTGHNQPQHF
>TRBJ2-1|.|TRBV7-2|TRBD2
TGTGCCAGCAGCTTAATCGCGCTAGCGGCCAATGAGCAGTTCTTC
CASSLIALAANEQFF
>TRBJ1-2|.|TRBV27|.
TGTGCCAGCAGTTTAAGATGGTCAGGGGACTTCTATGGCTACACCTTC
CASSLRWSGDFYGYTF
>TRBJ2-3|.|TRBV7-9|.
TGTGCCAGCAGCTTAGCCGGACCAGCAACGGATACGCAGTATTTT
CASSLAGPATDTQYF
>TRBJ1-1|.|TRBV11-2|.
TGTGCCAGCAGCTTAGGGTTAGGGGGAGGCACTGAAGCTTTCTTT
CASSLGLGGGTEAFF
>TRBJ2-7|.|TRBV20-1|.
TGCAGTGCTAGTAAGGCGGGACGGCCCGAGCAGTACTTC
CSASKAGRPEQYF
>TRBJ2-3|once|TRBV27|.
TGTGCCAGCAGTTATAAGCAGGCGACGGGAGATACGCAGTATTTT
CASSYKQATGDTQYF
>TRBJ2-1|.|TRBV28|.
TGTGCCACCTCGAGCAGTTGGTGGCGGAACAGCCTCAATGAGCAGTTCTTC
CATSSSWWRNSLNEQFF
>TRBJ2-7|.|TRBV4-2|.
TGTGCCAGCAGCCAAGTTAATTCCTACGAGCAGTACTTC
CASSQVNSYEQYF
>TRBJ1-1|.|TRBV10-1|.
TGCGCCAGCAGTGAGTCGATAGTTTTGTTCTTGGGCACTGAAGCTTTCTTT
CASSESIVLFLGTEAFF
>TRBJ2-1|.|TRBV2|TRBD2
TGTGCCAGCATCCCTTTGGGACTAGCGGGAGATGAGCAGTTCTTC
CASIPLGLAGDEQFF
>TRBJ1-2|.|TRBV19|.
TGTGCCAGTAGTTGGGCGACACGGATCTATGGCTACACCTTC
CASSWATRIYGYTF
>TRBJ2-4|.|TRBV5-5|TRBD1
TGTGCCAGCAGCTTGGCCAGACAGGGATTCGCCAACATTCAGTACTTC
CASSLARQGFANIQYF
>TRBJ2-7|once|TRBV7-2|.
TGTGCCAGCAGTTTAGCTCACCCGGAGCCTTACGAGCAGTACTTC
CASSLAHPEPYEQYF
>TRBJ2-7|.|TRBV5-6|TRBD1
TGTGCCAGCAGCCCGGAGACAGGGATTTCCTACGAGCAGTACTTC
CASSPETGISYEQYF
>TRBJ1-5|.|TRBV6-5|.
TGTGCCAGCACCGGACAGATTAGCAATCAGCCCCAGCATTTT
CASTGQISNQPQHF
>TRBJ1-2|.|TRBV11-2|TRBD1
TGTGCCAGCAGCGCAAGCAGGGGGCGAATGAATTATGGCTACACCTTC
CASSASRGRMNYGYTF
>TRBJ2-3|.|TRBV7-3|TRBD2
TGTGCCAGCAGCCCCTCTGGGACTAGCGATGTTACAGATACGCAGTATTTT
CASSPSGTSDVTDTQYF
>TRBJ1-4|.|TRBV11-2|TRBD1
TGTGCCAGCAGCATGGGACAGGGAGGGGCAACTAATGAAAAACTGTTTTTT
CASSMGQGGATNEKLFF
>TRBJ2-6|.|TRBV19|TRBD2
TGTGCCAGTAGGTTAGCGGGAACAACACGCTCTGGGGCCAACGTCCTGACTTTC
CASRLAGTTRSGANVLTF
>TRBJ1-1|.|TRBV11-2|.
TGTGCCAGCAGCTTAGGTACAGGGAATGAAGCTTTCTTT
CASSLGTGNEAFF
>TRBJ1-4|.|TRBV30|.
TGTGCCTGGACCGGGGAGACTAATGAAAAACTGTTTTTT
CAWTGETNEKLFF
>TRBJ2-1|.|TRBV19|.
TGTGCCAGTAGTATTGGAGGGGCCCACAATGAGCAGTTCTTC
CASSIGGAHNEQFF
>TRBJ1-2|.|TRBV5-1|.
TGCGCCAGCAGCTTGGGGAGTCAGGGAAGTGGCTACACCTTC
CASSLGSQGSGYTF
>TRBJ2-3|.|TRBV4-1|.
TGCGCCAGCAGCCAAGTTTTCGGTCCCGATACGCAGTATTTT
CASSQVFGPDTQYF
>TRBJ1-3|few|TRBV6-2/TRBV6-3|.
TGTGCCAGCAGTTACGACCTCTCTGGAAACACCATATATTTT
CASSYDLSGNTIYF
>TRBJ2-7|.|TRBV14|.
TGTGCCAGCAGCCAAGGGGGTACCTCCTACGAGCAGTACTTC
CASSQGGTSYEQYF
>TRBJ2-5|.|TRBV5-5|TRBD1
TGTGCCAGCAGCTTGGTACCCCCACAGGGGGCGCCCCGGGAGACCCAGTACTTC
CASSLVPPQGAPRETQYF
>TRBJ1-3|.|TRBV18|.
TGTGCCAGCTCACCAACAGGGTCAACTGGAAACACCATATATTTT
CASSPTGSTGNTIYF
>TRBJ1-1|.|TRBV7-2|TRBD1
TGTGCCAGCAGCACTAACAGGGGAACGGCCACTGAAGCTTTCTTT
CASSTNRGTATEAFF
>TRBJ2-3|.|TRBV18|.
TGTGCCAGCTCACCACGGCTAGCAAGCACAGATACGCAGTATTTT
CASSPRLASTDTQYF
>TRBJ2-5|.|TRBV7-2|.
TGTGCCAGCAGCTTAGCTGGGGGGGCGGACTCGGAGACCCAGTACTTC
CASSLAGGADSETQYF
>TRBJ1-2|.|TRBV5-4|.
TGTGCCAGCAGGAACGGGGGGACTCGACAGAGGGGCTACACCTTC
CASRNGGTRQRGYTF
>TRBJ2-5|.|TRBV5-1|TRBD2
TGCGCCAGCAGCTTGACGGCGGGAGTGTGGCGAGAGACCCAGTACTTC
CASSLTAGVWRETQYF
>TRBJ1-1|.|TRBV1|.
TGCACCAGCAGCCGCCAGTCTGGGGACACTGAAGCTTTCTTT
CTSSRQSGDTEAFF